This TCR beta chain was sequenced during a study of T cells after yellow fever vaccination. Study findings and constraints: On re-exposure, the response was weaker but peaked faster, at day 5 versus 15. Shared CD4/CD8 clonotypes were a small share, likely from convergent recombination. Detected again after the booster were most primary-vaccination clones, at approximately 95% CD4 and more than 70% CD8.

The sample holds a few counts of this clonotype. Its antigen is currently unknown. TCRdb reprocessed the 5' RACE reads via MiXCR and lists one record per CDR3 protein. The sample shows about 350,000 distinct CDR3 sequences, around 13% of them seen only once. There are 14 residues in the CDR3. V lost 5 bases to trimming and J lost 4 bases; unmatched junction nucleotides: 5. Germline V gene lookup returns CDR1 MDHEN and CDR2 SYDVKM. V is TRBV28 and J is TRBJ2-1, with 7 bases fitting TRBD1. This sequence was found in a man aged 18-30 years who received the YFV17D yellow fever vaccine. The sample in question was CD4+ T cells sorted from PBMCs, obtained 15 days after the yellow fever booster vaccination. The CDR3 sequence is CASSTQGSYNEQFF. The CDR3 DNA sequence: TGTGCCAGCAGTACACAGGGGTCTTACAATGAGCAGTTCTTC.